This T cell receptor beta chain was recorded in a study of blood T cell repertoires in COVID-19 (dated by TCRdb to 2019 to 2021). Background on the whole study: The collaborator samples originated in the United States, Italy and Spain and spanned the acute and convalescent phases of COVID-19. The material from the prospective study consisted of cDNA or gDNA derived from T cells, B-cell-depleted T cells, or PBMCs. Subjects who had been exposed to COVID-19, were actively infected with it, or had recovered from it provided the deeply sampled blood TCRbeta repertoires that made up the dataset. A freely available public database, intended as a resource for researchers studying the immune response to SARS-CoV-2, is where the repertoires were released. Samples came from the ongoing ImmuneRACE study (first 160 participants) plus 1,254 subjects from 6 global collaborators. Nearly every sample came with metadata listing a de-identified subject ID, COVID-19 status, age in years and sex. HLA class I and class II types, where available, came from metadata supplied by the sample provider rather than from assay-based typing. What the study reported, not specific to this receptor: How much clinical and demographic metadata was included differed by source and by participant, and the metadata was provided uncurated.

The CDR3, cysteine through phenylalanine, is 15 amino acids long. CDR3 DNA is the only sequence kept; it has 45 bases, read in frame from the first base. V loses 6 bases at its end and J loses 5 bases; junction bases beyond the gene matches: 9. Sequences SGHVS (CDR1) and FQNEAQ (CDR2) are obtained from the germline V gene. About this clone itself: Its antigen target is currently unknown. No base-level quality is on record; no much larger clone is a single base apart.

TCRbeta CDR3 regions were amplified from genomic DNA by means of the immunoSEQ Assay, a bias-controlled multiplex PCR. Turning to the authors' computational methods: The number of nucleated cells in each sample was estimated from the amplification of reference gene primers within the assay. To quantify the absolute abundance of each unique TCRbeta CDR3 rearrangement, sequence reads were collapsed and filtered. Productive Simpson clonality was computed per sample as the square root of Simpson's diversity index over productive rearrangements. Here the immuneACCESS table is served through TCRdb, limited to in-frame sequences with V and J called. Missing clones are a known gap in these copies; in checked studies unresolved V genes cover under half, and the rest lacks a known reason. The DNA gave D and trimming, while V, J and clone size come from that table. A total of 110,000 or so clones appear in this sample, more than 75% of them only once. Of the sample, 3% to 4% is held by the ten largest clones.

Collaborating institutions collected whole blood in K2EDTA tubes following their own protocols. Collaborator samples were shipped for TCRbeta analysis as frozen whole blood, isolated PBMCs, or DNA extracted from either sample type. This clonotype originated in a man aged 60-69 years with acute or convalescent COVID-19. The specimen sequenced was peripheral blood. The chain is made from TRBV7-8 and TRBJ2-7, with 11 central nucleotides matching TRBD2. The DNA reads TGTGCCAGCAGGCTGACTAGCGGGATTGTCAACGAGCAGTACTTC. The encoded protein is CASRLTSGIVNEQYF.